This entry concerns a single TCR beta chain. These data are taken from a study of blood T cell repertoires in COVID-19. The table came from immunoSEQ multiplex PCR; TCRdb's copy has only in-frame clones and leaves some out. The sample yields about 380,000 clones, around nine tenths seen once. This receptor was identified in a woman between 18 and 29 years old who had recovered from COVID-19. The specimen sequenced was PBMCs or T cells enriched from blood (not recorded which).

The CDR3 protein is CASGVYSVGDWDSDPEAFF. The CDR3, as DNA: TGCGCCAGCGGTGTTTATTCTGTGGGGGATTGGGACAGCGACCCTGAAGCTTTCTTT. V gene TRBV4-1 combines with J gene TRBJ1-1; 7 nucleotides line up with TRBD1. V was pared by 8 bases and J by 6 bases, with 27 bases of the junction left unmatched. The CDR3 has 19 amino acids. Germline V lookup: CDR1 MGHRA, CDR2 YSYEKL.